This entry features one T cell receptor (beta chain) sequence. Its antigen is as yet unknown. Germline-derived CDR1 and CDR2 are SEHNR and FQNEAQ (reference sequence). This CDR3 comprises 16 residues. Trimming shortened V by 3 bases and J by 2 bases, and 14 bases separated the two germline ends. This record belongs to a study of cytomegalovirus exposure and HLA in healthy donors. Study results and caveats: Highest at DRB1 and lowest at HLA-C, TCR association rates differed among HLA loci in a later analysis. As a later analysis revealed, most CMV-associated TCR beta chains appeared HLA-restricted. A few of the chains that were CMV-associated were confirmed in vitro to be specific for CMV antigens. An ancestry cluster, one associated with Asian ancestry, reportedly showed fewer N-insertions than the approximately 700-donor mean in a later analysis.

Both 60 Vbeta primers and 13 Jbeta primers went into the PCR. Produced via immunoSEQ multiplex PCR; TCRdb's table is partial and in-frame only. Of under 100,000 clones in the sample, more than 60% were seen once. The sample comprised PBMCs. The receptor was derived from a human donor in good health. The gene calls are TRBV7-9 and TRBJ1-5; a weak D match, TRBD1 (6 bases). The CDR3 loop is CASSLGETGGNQPQHF. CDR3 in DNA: TGTGCCAGCAGCTTGGGGGAGACAGGAGGCAATCAGCCCCAGCATTTT.